This T cell receptor (beta chain) was observed in a study of T cell responses to AZD1222 COVID-19 vaccine. General observations from the study: Females outnumbered males among donors, who were mostly white British; clonal diversity was possibly underestimated. Spike-specific TCR breadth and depth went up after people got two AZD1222 doses.

About this clone: What it binds is not known.

The CDR3 loop spans 13 amino acids. Germline values: CDR1 LGHDT, CDR2 YNNKEL (reference sequence). V lost 6 bases and J 4 bases, leaving 13 bases between the germline ends. Sequencing was performed with immunoSEQ multiplex PCR; in TCRdb, only in-frame clones are kept and a portion is missing. The sample has 200,000 to 250,000 clones, about 92% seen once; the top ten hold less than 1.2%. The V gene is TRBV3-1 (or the pseudogene TRBV3-2), the J gene TRBJ2-7; no reliable D call. The TCR sequence derives from an adult in good health. The specimen comprised peripheral blood, sampled on day 0 of MenACWY control vaccination. CDR3 in amino acids: CASSPSAFYEQYF. CDR3 nucleotides: TGTGCCAGCAGTCCAAGCGCGTTTTACGAGCAGTACTTC.